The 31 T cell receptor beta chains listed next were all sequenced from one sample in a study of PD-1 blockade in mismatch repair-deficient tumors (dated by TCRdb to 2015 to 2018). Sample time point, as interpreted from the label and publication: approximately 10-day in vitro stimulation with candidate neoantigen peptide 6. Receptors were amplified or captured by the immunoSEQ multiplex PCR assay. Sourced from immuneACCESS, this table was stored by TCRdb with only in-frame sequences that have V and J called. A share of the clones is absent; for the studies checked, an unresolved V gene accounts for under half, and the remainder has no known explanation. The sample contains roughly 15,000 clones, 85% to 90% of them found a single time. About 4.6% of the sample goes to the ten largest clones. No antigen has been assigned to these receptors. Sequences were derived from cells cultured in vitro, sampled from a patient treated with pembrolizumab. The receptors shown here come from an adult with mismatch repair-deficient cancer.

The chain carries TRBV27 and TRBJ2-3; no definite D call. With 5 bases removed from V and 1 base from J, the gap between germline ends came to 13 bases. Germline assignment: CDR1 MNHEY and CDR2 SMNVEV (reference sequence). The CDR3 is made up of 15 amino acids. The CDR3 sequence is CASSPYGIRTDTQYF. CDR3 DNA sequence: TGTGCCAGCAGTCCCTATGGTATCCGCACAGATACGCAGTATTTT.

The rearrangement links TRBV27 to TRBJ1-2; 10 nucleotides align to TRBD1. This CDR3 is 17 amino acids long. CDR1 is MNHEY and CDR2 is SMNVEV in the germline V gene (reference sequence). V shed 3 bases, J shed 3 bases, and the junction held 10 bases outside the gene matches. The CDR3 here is CASSFRDRGAGHYGYTF. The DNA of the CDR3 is TGTGCCAGCAGTTTCCGGGACAGGGGAGCGGGCCACTATGGCTACACCTTC.

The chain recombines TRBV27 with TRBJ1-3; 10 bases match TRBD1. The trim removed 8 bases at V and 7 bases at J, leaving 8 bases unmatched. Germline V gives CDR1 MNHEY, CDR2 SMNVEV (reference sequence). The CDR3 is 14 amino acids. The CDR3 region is CASQRQGAANTIYF. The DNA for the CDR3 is TGTGCCAGCCAGAGACAGGGGGCGGCGAACACCATATATTTT.

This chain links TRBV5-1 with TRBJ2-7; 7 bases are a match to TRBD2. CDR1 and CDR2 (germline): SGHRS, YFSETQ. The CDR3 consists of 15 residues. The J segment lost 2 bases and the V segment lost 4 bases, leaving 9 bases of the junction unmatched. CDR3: CASSLGLAEAYEQYF. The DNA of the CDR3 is TGCGCCAGCAGCCTGGGGCTAGCGGAAGCCTACGAGCAGTACTTC.

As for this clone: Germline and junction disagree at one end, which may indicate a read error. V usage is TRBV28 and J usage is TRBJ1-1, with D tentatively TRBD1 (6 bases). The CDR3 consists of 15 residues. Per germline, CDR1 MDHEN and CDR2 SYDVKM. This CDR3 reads CASSPLGTGNTEAFF. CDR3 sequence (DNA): TGTGCCAGCAGCCCTCTCGGAACAGGGAACACTGAGGCTTTCTTT. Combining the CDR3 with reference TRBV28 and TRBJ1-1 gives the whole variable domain DVKVTQSSRYLVKRTGEKVFLECVQDMDHENMFWYRQDPGLGLRLIYFSYDVKMKEKGDIPEGYSVSREKKERFSLILESASTNQTSMYLCASSPLGTGNTEAFFGQGTRLTVV.

Here the CDR3 reads CASSTGSYNEQFF. The DNA of the CDR3 is TGTGCCAGCAGCACAGGCTCCTACAATGAGCAGTTCTTC. This chain links TRBV2 with TRBJ2-1; perhaps TRBD1 as D (5 bases). Trimming stripped 6 bases from V and 0 bases from J, with 6 bases between. This CDR3 spans 13 amino acids. The germline V gene has CDR1 SNHLY and CDR2 FYNNEI.

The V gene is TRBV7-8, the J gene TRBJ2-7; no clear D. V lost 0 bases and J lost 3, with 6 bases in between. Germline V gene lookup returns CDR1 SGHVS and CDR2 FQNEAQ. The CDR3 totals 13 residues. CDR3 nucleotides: TGTGCCAGCAGCTTAGCGCCAGGCTACGAGCAGTACTTC. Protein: CASSLAPGYEQYF.

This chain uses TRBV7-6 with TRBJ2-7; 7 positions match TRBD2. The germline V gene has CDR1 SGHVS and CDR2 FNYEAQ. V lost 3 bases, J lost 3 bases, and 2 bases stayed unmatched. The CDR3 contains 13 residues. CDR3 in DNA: TGTGCCAGCAGCTTTGGGGGGGGCTACGAGCAGTACTTC. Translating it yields CASSFGGGYEQYF.

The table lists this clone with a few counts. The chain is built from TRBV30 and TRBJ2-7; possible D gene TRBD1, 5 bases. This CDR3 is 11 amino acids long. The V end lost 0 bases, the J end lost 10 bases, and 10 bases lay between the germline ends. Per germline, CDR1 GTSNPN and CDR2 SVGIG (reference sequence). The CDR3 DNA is TGTGCCTGGAGTGTTGGGCAGGGTCAGTACTTC. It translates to CAWSVGQGQYF.

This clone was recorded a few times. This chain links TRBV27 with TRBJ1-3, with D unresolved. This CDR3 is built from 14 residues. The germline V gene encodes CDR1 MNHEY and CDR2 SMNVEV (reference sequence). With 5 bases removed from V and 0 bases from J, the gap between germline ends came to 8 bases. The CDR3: CASSPNYSGNTIYF. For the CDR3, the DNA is TGTGCCAGCAGTCCCAATTACTCTGGAAACACCATATATTTT.

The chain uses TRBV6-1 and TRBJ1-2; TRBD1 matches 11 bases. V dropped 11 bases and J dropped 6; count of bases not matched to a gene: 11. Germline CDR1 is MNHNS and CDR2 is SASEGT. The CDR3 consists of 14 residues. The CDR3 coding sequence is TGTGCCGGCTTCGGGACAGGGGGAAGAGATGGCTACACCTTC. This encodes CAGFGTGGRDGYTF.

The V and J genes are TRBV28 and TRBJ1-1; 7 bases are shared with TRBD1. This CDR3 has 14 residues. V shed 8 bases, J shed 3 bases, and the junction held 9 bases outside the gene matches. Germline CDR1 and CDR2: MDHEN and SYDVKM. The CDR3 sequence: CASSRTGGDTEAFF. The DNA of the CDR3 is TGTGCCAGCTCCCGGACAGGTGGAGACACTGAAGCTTTCTTT. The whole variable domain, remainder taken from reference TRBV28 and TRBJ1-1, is DVKVTQSSRYLVKRTGEKVFLECVQDMDHENMFWYRQDPGLGLRLIYFSYDVKMKEKGDIPEGYSVSREKKERFSLILESASTNQTSMYLCASSRTGGDTEAFFGQGTRLTVV.

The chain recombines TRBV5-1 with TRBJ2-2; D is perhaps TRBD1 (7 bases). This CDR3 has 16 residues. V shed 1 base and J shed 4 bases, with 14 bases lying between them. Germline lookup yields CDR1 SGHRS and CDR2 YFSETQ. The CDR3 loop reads CASSLWPEGATGELFF. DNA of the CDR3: TGCGCCAGCAGCTTGTGGCCGGAGGGGGCCACCGGGGAGCTGTTTTTT.

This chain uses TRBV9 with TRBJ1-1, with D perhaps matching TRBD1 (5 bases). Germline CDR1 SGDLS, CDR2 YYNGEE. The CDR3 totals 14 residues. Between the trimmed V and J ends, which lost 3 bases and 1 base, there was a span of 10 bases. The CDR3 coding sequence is TGTGCCAGCAGCGACGCCACAGGGAACACTGAAGCTTTCTTT. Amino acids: CASSDATGNTEAFF.

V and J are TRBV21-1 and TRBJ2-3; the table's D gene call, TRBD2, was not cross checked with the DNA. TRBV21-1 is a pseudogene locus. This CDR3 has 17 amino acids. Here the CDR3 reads CASPTGTSGRAIDTQYF. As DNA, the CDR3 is TGTGCCAGCCCAACCGGGACTAGCGGGAGGGCCATAGATACGCAGTATTTT.

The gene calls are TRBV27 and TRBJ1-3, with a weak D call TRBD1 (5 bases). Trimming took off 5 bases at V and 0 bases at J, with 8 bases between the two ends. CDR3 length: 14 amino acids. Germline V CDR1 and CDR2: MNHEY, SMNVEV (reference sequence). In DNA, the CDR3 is TGTGCCAGCAGTGGACACGGCTCTGGAAACACCATATATTTT. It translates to CASSGHGSGNTIYF.

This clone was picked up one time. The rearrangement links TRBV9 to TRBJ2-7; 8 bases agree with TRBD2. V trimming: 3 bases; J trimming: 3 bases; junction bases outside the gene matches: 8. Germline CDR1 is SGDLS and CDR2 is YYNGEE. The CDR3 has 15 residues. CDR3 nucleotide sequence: TGTGCCAGCAGCGCAGGTGGGACTAGGAACTACGAGCAGTACTTC. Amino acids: CASSAGGTRNYEQYF.

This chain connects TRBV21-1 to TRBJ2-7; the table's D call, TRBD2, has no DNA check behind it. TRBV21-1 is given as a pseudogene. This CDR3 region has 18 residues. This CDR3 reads CASSLFAPGQVGAYEQYF. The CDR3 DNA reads TGTGCCAGCAGCCTTTTCGCACCCGGCCAAGTCGGGGCCTACGAGCAGTACTTC.

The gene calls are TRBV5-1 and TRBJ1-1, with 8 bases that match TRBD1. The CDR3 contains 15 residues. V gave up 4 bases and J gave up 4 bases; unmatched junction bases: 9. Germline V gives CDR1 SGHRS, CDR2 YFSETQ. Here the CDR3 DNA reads TGCGCCAGCAGCGCACAGGGGGACAGGACCACTGAAGCTTTCTTT. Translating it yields CASSAQGDRTTEAFF.

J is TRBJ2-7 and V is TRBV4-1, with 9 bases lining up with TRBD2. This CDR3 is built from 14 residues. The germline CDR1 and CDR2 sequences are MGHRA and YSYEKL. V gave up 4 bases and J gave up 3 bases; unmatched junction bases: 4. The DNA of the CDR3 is TGCGCCAGCAGCCCGAGACTAGCGGTCTACGAGCAGTACTTC. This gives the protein CASSPRLAVYEQYF.

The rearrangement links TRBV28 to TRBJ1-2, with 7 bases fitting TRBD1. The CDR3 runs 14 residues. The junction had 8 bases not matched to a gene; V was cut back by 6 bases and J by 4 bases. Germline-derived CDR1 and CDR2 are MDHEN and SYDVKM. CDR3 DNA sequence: TGTGCCAGCAGCATTCCGGGACAGCCCTATGGCTACACCTTC. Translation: CASSIPGQPYGYTF.

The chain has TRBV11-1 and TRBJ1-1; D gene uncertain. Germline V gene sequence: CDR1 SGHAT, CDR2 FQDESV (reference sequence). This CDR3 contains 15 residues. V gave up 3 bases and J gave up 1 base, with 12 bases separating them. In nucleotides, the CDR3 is TGTGCCAGCAGCTTTTCGAGGGCGGGGAACACTGAAGCTTTCTTT. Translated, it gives CASSFSRAGNTEAFF.

CDR3 nucleotides: TGTGCCAGTCAGGCTTTTAACACCGGGGAGCTGTTTTTT. It codes for CASQAFNTGELFF. This chain uses TRBV19 with TRBJ2-2; D is undetermined. In germline, CDR1 is LNHDA, CDR2 SQIVND (reference sequence). The CDR3 length is 13 residues. Trimming removed 8 bases from V and 2 bases from J, with 9 bases in between.

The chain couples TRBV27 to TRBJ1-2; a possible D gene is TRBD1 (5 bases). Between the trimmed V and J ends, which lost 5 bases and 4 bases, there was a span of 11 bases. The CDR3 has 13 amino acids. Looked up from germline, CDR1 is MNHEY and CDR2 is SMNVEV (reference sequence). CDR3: CASSEVGPYGYTF. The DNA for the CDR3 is TGTGCCAGCAGTGAAGTGGGACCCTATGGCTACACCTTC.

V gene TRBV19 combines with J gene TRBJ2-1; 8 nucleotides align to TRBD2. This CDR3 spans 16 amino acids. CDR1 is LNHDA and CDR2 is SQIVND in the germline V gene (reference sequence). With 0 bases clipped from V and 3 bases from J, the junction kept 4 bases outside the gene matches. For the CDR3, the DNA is TGTGCCAGTAGTATAGATGGGCGGGGGGACTACAATGAGCAGTTCTTC. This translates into CASSIDGRGDYNEQFF.

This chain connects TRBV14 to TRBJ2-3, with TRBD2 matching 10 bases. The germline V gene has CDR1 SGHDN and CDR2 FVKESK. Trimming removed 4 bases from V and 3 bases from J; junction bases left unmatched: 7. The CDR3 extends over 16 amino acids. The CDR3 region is CASSRPGLAVTDTQYF. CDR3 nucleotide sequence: TGTGCCAGCAGCCGCCCCGGACTAGCGGTGACAGATACGCAGTATTTT. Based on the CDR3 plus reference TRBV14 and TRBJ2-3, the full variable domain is EAGVTQFPSHSVIEKGQTVTLRCDPISGHDNLYWYRRVMGKEIKFLLHFVKESKQDESGMPNNRFLAERTGGTYSTLKVQPAELEDSGVYFCASSRPGLAVTDTQYFGPGTRLTVL.

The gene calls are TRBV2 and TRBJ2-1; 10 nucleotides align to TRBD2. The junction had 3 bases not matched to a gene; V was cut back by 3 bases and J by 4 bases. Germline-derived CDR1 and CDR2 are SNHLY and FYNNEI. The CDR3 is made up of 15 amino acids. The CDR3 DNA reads TGTGCCAGCAGTGAGGAGCGGGGGGGATACAATGAGCAGTTCTTC. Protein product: CASSEERGGYNEQFF.

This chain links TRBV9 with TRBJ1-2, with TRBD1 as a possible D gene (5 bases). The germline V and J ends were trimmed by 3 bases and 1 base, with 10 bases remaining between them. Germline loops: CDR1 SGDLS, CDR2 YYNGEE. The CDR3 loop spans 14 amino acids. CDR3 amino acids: CASSAGGSNYGYTF. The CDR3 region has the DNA TGTGCCAGCAGCGCGGGGGGTAGTAACTATGGCTACACCTTC.

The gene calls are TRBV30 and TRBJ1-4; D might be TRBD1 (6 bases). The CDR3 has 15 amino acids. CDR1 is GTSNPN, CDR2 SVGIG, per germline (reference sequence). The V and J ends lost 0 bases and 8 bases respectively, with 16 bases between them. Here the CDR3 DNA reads TGTGCCTGGAGTGTACGGGCAGGGGTGGAAGAAAAACTGTTTTTT. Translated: CAWSVRAGVEEKLFF.

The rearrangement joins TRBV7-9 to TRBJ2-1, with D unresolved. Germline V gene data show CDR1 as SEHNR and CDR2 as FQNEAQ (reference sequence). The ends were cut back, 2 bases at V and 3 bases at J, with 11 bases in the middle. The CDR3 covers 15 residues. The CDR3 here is CASSLTLGFYNEQFF. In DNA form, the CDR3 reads TGTGCCAGCAGCTTAACCTTGGGATTCTACAATGAGCAGTTCTTC.

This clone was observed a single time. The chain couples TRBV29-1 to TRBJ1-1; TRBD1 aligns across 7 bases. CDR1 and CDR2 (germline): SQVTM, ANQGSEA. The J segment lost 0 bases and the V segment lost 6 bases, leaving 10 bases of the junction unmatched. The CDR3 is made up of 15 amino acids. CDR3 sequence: CSVLRQGRLNTEAFF. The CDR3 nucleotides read TGCAGCGTGCTCAGACAGGGCCGGTTGAACACTGAAGCTTTCTTT.